The clone carrying this T cell receptor beta chain was detected only a few times. The antigen is unknown. The entry originates in a study of Graves' ophthalmopathy and Graves' hyperthyroidism. The study recruited hyperthyroidism patients aged 18 to 65 who were newly diagnosed, under 2 months' duration. None of the included patients had other autoimmune diseases, uncontrolled infections, pregnancy or lactation, as these led to exclusion. It was on clinical symptoms, serum thyroxine, TRAb, thyroid ultrasound and orbital computed tomography that diagnosis relied. RNA transcripts were the source from which TCR beta CDR3 regions were amplified. An initial RT-PCR round employing HTBI primers preceded a second-round multiplex PCR. TCRdb used MiXCR to reprocess the multiplex PCR reads, holding one entry per CDR3 protein. The data hold around 520,000 distinct CDR3 sequences, with about 35% observed a single time.

General observations from the study: In blood appeared most of the expanded thyroid clonotypes whose frequency exceeded 0.001.

Sequenced material: peripheral blood or thyroid tissue (not recorded which). This TCR was recovered from an adult man with Graves' hyperthyroidism.

This CDR3 reads CASSHPGQGYYEQYF. In DNA, the CDR3 is TGTGCCAGCAGCCACCCCGGACAGGGATATTACGAGCAGTACTTC. The chain couples TRBV7-9 to TRBJ2-7, with 8 bases fitting TRBD1. CDR1 SEHNR and CDR2 FQNEAQ come from the germline V gene (reference sequence). V shed 5 bases and J 4 bases; nucleotides not matched to a gene: 10. The length of the CDR3 is 15 residues.